This T cell receptor beta chain stems from a study of cytomegalovirus exposure and HLA in healthy donors. Notes on the study in general: The classifier was said to identify cytomegalovirus status with high specificity and sensitivity.

A remark on this clone: The antigen is undetermined.

Primers for the PCR totalled 60 Vbeta and 13 Jbeta. Assay used: immunoSEQ multiplex PCR; TCRdb lists only in-frame clones, some missing. The sample lists about 140,000 clones, less than 85% occurring once. After removal of 2 bases from V and 3 bases from J, the junction contained 1 base not matched to a gene. The CDR3 totals 15 residues. Germline V gene sequence: CDR1 SNHLY, CDR2 FYNNEI. This sequence was found in a man aged 40-50 years in good health and CMV-seronegative. The chain joins TRBV2 to TRBJ2-3; 11 nucleotides align to TRBD2. The sequencing sample was made of PBMCs. The CDR3 sequence: CASSELAGGTDTQYF. The DNA of the CDR3 is TGTGCCAGCAGTGAACTAGCGGGGGGAACAGATACGCAGTATTTT.